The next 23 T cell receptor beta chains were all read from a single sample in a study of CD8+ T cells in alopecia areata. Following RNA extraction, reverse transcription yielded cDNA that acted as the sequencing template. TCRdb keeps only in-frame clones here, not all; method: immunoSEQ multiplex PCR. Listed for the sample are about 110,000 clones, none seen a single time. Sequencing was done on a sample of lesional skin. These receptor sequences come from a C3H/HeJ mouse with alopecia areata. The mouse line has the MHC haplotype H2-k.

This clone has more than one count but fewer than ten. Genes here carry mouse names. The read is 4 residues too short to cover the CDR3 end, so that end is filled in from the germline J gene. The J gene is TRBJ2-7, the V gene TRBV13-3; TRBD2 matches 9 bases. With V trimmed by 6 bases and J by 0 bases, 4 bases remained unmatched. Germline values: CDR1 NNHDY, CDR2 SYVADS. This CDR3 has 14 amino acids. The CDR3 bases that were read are TGTGCCAGCACCACTGGGGGGACCTCCTAT. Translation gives CASTTGGTSY. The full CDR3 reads CASTTGGTSYEQYF.

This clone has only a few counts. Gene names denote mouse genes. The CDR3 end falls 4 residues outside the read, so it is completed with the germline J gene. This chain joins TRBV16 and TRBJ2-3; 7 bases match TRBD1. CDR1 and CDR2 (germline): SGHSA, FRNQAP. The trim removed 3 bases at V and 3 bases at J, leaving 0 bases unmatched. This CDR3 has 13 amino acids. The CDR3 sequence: CASSLGQAETLYF. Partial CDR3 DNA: TGTGCAAGCAGCTTGGGACAGGCAGAA.

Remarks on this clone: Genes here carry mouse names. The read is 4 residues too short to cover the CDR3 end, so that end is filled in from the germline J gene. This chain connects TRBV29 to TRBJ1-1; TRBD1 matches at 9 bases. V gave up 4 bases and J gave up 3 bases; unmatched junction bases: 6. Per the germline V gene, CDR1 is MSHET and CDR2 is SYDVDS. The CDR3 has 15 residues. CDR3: CASSSGTGLDTEVFF. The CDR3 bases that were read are TGTGCTAGCAGTTCCGGGACAGGGTTAGACACA.

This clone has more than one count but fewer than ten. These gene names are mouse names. CDR3 sequence: CASGDELGDYAEQFF. The covered CDR3 bases are TGTGCCAGCGGTGATGAACTGGGGGACTATGCT. The chain carries TRBV13-2 and TRBJ2-1, with 8 positions matching TRBD2. The sequenced fragment ends 4 residues before the CDR3 boundary, so the rest is inferred from the germline J gene. Germline lookup yields CDR1 NNHNN and CDR2 SYGAGS (reference sequence). Unmatched junction bases numbered 1, after V lost 0 bases and J lost 2 bases. CDR3 length equals 15 residues.

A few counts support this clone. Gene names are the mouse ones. The sequenced CDR3 bases are TGTGCCAGCAGTGACCCTGGGGGGACCTACTATGCT. Its translation is CASSDPGGTYYA. The full-length CDR3 reads as CASSDPGGTYYAEQFF. The gene calls are TRBV13-3 and TRBJ2-1, with TRBD2 matching 8 bases. The read terminates 4 residues ahead of where the CDR3 ends, so the germline J gene completes it. V was pared by 2 bases and J by 2 bases, with 6 bases of the junction left unmatched. The germline CDR1 and CDR2 sequences are NNHDY and SYVADS. The CDR3 sequence is 16 residues long.

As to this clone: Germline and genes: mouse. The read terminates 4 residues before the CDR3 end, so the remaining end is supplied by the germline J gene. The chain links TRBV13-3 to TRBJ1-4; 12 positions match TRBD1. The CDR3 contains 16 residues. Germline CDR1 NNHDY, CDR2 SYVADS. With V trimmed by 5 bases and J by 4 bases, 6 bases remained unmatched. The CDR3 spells CASRAGTGGDNERLFF. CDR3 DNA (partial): TGTGCCAGCAGGGCCGGGACAGGGGGCGACAACGAA. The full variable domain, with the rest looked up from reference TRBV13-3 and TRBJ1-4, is EAAVTQSPRSKVAVTGGKVTLSCHQTNNHDYMYWYRQDTGHGLRLIHYSYVADSTEKGDIPDGYKASRPSQENFSLILELASLSQTAVYFCASRAGTGGDNERLFFGHGTKLSVL.

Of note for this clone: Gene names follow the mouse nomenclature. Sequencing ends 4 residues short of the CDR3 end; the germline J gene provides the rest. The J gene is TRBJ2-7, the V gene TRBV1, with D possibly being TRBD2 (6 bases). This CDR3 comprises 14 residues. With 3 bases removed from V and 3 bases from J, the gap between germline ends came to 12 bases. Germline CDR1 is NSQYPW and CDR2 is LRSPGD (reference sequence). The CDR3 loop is CTCSALSLGYEQYF. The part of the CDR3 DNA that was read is TGCACCTGCAGTGCCCTCTCACTGGGCTAT.

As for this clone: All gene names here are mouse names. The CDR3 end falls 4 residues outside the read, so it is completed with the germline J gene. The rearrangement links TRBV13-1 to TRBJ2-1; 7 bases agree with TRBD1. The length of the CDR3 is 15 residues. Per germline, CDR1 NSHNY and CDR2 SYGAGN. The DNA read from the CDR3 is TGTGCCAGCAGTGAACCTGACAGGGTGATGGCT. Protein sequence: CASSEPDRVMA. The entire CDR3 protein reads CASSEPDRVMAEQFF.

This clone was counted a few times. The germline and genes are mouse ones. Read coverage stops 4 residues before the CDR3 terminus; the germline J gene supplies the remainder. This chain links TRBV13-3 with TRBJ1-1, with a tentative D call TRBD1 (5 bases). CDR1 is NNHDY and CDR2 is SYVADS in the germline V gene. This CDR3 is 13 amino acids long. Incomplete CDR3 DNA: TGTGCCAGCAGTGAGAGGGGAAGGACA. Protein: CASSERGRT. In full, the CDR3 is CASSERGRTEVFF.

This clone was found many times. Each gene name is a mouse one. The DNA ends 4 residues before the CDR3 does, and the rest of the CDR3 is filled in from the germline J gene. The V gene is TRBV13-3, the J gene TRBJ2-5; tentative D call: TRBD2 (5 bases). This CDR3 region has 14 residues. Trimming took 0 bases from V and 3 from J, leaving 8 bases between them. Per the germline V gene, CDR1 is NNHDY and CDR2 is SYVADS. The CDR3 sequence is CASSDGTPQDTQYF. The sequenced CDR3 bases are TGTGCCAGCAGTGATGGGACTCCTCAAGAC. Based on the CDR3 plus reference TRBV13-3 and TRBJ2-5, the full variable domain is EAAVTQSPRSKVAVTGGKVTLSCHQTNNHDYMYWYRQDTGHGLRLIHYSYVADSTEKGDIPDGYKASRPSQENFSLILELASLSQTAVYFCASSDGTPQDTQYFGPGTRLLVL.

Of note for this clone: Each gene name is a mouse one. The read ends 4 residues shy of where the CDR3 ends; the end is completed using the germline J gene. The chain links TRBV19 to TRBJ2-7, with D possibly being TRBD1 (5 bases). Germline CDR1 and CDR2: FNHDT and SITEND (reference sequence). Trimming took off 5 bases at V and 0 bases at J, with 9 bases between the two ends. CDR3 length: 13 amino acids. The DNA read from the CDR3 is TGTGCCAGCAGGAGACAGAGCTCCTAT. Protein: CASRRQSSY. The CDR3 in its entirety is CASRRQSSYEQYF.

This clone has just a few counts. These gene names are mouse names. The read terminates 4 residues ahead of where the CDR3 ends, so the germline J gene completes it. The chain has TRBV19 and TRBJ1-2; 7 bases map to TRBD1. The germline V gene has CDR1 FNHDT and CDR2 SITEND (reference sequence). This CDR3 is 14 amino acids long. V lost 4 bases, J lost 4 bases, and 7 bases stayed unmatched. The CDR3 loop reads CASSLQGTGSDYTF. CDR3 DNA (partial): TGTGCCAGCAGTTTACAGGGGACGGGCTCC.

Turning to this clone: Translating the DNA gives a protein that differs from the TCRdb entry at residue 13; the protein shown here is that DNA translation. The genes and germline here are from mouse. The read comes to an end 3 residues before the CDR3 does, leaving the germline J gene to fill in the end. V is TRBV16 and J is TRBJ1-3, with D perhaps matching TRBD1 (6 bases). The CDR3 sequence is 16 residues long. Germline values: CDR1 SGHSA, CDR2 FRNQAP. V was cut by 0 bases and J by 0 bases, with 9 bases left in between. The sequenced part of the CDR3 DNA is TGTGCAAGCAGCTTAGAGGACAGCCTTTCTGGAAATACG. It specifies CASSLEDSLSGNT. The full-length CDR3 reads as CASSLEDSLSGNTLYF.

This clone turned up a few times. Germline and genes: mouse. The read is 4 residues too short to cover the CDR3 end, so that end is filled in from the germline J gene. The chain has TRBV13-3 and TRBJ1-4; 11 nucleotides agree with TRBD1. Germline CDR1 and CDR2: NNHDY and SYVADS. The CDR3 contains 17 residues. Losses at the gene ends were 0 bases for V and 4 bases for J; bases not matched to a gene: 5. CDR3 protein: CASSDAGDRGDNERLFF. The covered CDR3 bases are TGTGCCAGCAGTGATGCAGGGGACAGGGGGGACAACGAA.

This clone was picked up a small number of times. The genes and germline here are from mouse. The CDR3 protein is CTCSETGGSSYEQYF. CDR3 DNA, as far as it was read: TGCACCTGCAGCGAGACAGGGGGCTCCTCCTAT. The chain couples TRBV1 to TRBJ2-7; 10 nucleotides agree with TRBD1. The sequenced fragment ends 4 residues before the CDR3 boundary, so the rest is inferred from the germline J gene. Germline loops: CDR1 NSQYPW, CDR2 LRSPGD (reference sequence). The CDR3 loop spans 15 amino acids. V gave up 6 bases and J gave up 0 bases; unmatched junction bases: 5.

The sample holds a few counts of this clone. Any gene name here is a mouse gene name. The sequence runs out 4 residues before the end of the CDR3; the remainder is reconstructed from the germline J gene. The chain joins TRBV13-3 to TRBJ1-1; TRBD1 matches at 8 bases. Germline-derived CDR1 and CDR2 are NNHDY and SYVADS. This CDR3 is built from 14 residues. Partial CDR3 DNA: TGTGCCAGCAGTGAGGGAAACAGGGGGACA. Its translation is CASSEGNRGT. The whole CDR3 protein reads CASSEGNRGTEVFF.

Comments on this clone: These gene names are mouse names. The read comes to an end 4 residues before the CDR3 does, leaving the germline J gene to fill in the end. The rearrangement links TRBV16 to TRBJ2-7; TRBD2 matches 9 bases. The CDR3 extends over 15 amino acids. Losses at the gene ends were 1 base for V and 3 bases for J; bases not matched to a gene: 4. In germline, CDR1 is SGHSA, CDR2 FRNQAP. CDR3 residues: CASSLGGLGFYEQYF. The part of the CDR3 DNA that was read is TGTGCAAGCAGCTTAGGGGGACTGGGCTTCTAT.

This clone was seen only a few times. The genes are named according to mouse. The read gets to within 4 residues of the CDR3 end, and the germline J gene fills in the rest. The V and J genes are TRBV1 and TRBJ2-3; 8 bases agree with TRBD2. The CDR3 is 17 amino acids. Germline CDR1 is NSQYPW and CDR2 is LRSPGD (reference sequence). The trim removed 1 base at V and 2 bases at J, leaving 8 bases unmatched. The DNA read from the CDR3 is TGCACCTGCAGTGCAGGAGGGGGGGGCGAAGATGCAGAA. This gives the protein CTCSAGGGGEDAE. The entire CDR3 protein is CTCSAGGGGEDAETLYF. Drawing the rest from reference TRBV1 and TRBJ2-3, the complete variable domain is VTLLEQNPRWRLVPRGQAVNLRCILKNSQYPWMSWYQQDLQKQLQWLFTLRSPGDKEVKSLPGADYLATRVTDTELRLQVANMSQGRTLYCTCSAGGGGEDAETLYFGSGTRLTVL.

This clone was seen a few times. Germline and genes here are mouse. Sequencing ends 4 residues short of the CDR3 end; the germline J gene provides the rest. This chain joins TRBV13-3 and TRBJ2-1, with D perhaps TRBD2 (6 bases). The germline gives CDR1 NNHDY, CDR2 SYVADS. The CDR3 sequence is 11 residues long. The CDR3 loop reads CATTLGAEQFF. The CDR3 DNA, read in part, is TGTGCCACGACTCTGGGGGCT.

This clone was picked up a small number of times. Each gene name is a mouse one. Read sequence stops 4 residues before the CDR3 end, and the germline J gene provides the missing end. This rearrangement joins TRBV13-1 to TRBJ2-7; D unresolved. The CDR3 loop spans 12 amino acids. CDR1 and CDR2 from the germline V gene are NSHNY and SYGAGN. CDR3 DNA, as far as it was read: TGTGCCAGCAGTGATATCAAATAT. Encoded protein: CASSDIKY. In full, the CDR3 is CASSDIKYEQYF.

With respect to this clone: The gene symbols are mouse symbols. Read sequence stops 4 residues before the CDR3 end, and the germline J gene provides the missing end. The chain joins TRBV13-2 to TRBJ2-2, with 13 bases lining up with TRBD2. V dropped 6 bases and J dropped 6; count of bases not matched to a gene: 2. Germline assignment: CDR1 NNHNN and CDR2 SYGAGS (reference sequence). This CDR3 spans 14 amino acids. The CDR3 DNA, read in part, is TGTGCCAGCGAGGACTGGGGGGGCGCCGGG. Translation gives CASEDWGGAG. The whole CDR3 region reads CASEDWGGAGQLYF.

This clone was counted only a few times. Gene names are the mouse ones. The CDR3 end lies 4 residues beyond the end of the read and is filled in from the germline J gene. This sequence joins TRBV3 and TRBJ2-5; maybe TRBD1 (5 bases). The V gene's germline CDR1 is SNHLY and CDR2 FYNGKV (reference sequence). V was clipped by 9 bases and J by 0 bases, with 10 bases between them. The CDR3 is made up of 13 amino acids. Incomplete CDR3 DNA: TGTGCCAGGGACAAAATTAACCAAGAC. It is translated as CARDKINQD. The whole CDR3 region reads CARDKINQDTQYF.

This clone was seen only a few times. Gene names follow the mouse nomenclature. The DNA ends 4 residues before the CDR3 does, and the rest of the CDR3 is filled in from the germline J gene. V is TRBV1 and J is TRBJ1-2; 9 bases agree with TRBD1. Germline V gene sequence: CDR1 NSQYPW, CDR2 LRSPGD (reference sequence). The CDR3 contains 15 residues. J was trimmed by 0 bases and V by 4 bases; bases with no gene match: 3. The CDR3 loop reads CTCSGQGGTNSDYTF. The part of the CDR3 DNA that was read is TGCACCTGCAGTGGACAGGGGGGAACAAACTCC.